This TCR beta chain was observed in a study of T cells after yellow fever vaccination. Overall study context: Each of the EM, EMRA, CM and Tscm memory subsets was sorted based on CD3, CD45RA, CCR7 and CD95. Study results and caveats: Researchers noted that a small share of clonotypes showed up in both CD4 and CD8 compartments.

This clonotype was seen repeatedly, ten times or more. A 5'RACE template-switching step, the method used to make TCR cDNA, added a universal primer site and UMIs. In TCRdb, the 5' RACE reads were re-called with MiXCR into one record per CDR3 protein. The sample consists of 25,000 to 35,000 distinct CDR3 sequences, roughly 6.1% of them appearing once. Trimming shortened V by 1 base and J by 5 bases, and 9 bases separated the two germline ends. Per the germline V gene, CDR1 is DFQATT and CDR2 is SNEGSKA (reference sequence). The CDR3 loop spans 13 amino acids. The clonotype was recovered from a man aged 25-40 years who received the YFV17D yellow fever vaccine. The chain uses TRBV20-1 and TRBJ2-1; D is tentatively TRBD1 or TRBD2 (5 bases each). The sample was PBMCs, either bulk or a sorted T-cell subset (CD4+, CD8+, memory, or dextramer-sorted; not recorded which), taken on the day of the yellow fever booster vaccination. The CDR3 DNA reads as TGCAGTGCTAGAGGGGACGGAGACAATGAGCAGTTCTTC. Translation gives CSARGDGDNEQFF.